Presented here are 26 T cell receptor beta chains from one specimen sequenced in a study of blood T cell repertoires in COVID-19. Profiling relied on immunoSEQ multiplex PCR, and the TCRdb table lists in-frame clones only, not all of them. Among some 78,000 clones listed, approximately 84% were seen once. Sequenced: peripheral blood. The origin of the receptors is a man aged 55 to 70 with active or convalescent COVID-19.

This clone showed up just a few times. This sequence joins TRBV7-2 and TRBJ2-3; 7 positions agree with TRBD1. There are 15 residues in the CDR3. Trimming at V came to 4 bases and at J to 0 bases, leaving 4 bases not matched to a gene. Germline V gives CDR1 SGHTA, CDR2 FQGNSA. The CDR3 loop reads CASSSPTGSTDTQYF. The DNA for the CDR3 is TGTGCCAGCAGCTCACCGACAGGGAGCACAGATACGCAGTATTTT.

The rearrangement links TRBV11-1 to TRBJ1-6; D gene uncertain. Trimming removed 2 bases from V and 4 bases from J, with 6 bases in between. The CDR3 is 14 amino acids. Germline V gene lookup returns CDR1 SGHAT and CDR2 FQDESV (reference sequence). The CDR3 bases are TGTGCCAGCAGCTTATCACTTTATAATTCACCCCTCCACTTT. Translation: CASSLSLYNSPLHF.

The chain couples TRBV5-8 to TRBJ2-5; the match to TRBD2 covers 7 bases. The CDR3 length is 13 residues. V gave up 3 bases and J gave up 3 bases; unmatched junction bases: 2. Germline CDR1 is SGHTS and CDR2 is YDEGEE. In nucleotides, the CDR3 is TGTGCCAGCAGCTCCCTAGCGGAAGAGACCCAGTACTTC. It encodes CASSSLAEETQYF.

This chain connects TRBV4-3 to TRBJ1-1; 7 nucleotides match TRBD1. The CDR3 has 14 residues. Trimming cost V 3 bases and J 7 bases; bases outside gene matches: 8. Germline V gene data show CDR1 as LGHNA and CDR2 as YSLEER. CDR3 nucleotide sequence: TGCGCCAGCAGCCAGAACCTGGACAGGAATGAAGCTTTCTTT. Its translation: CASSQNLDRNEAFF.

This chain joins TRBV6-5 and TRBJ2-5; D gene ambiguous. Deletions cut 0 bases from V and 1 base from J, with 12 bases between. Germline CDR1 MNHEY, CDR2 SVGAGI. The CDR3 extends over 16 amino acids. The CDR3 loop is CASSYSMASAQETQYF. CDR3 bases: TGTGCCAGCAGTTACTCGATGGCGAGCGCCCAAGAGACCCAGTACTTC.

This clone was found many times. The chain is built from TRBV10-1 and TRBJ2-7, with D possibly being TRBD1 (5 bases). The germline CDR1 and CDR2 sequences are WNHNN and SYGVQD (reference sequence). Trimming took 2 bases from V and 1 from J, leaving 9 bases between them. The CDR3 is 14 amino acids. CDR3 residues: CASSEQGWSYEQYF. CDR3 coding DNA: TGCGCCAGCAGTGAGCAGGGTTGGTCCTACGAGCAGTACTTC.

This chain connects TRBV6-7 to TRBJ2-5, with D possibly being TRBD1 (5 bases). TRBV6-7 is annotated as an ORF whose role is uncertain. Trimming removed 8 bases from V and 2 bases from J, with 12 bases in between. CDR3 length equals 13 residues. The CDR3 protein is CASPMGQQETQYF. The DNA for the CDR3 is TGTGCCAGCCCCATGGGGCAGCAAGAGACCCAGTACTTC.

This chain connects TRBV7-2 to TRBJ1-5; 7 bases align to TRBD1. After removal of 1 base from V and 10 bases from J, the junction contained 4 bases not matched to a gene. The CDR3 totals 13 residues. From germline, CDR1 is SGHTA and CDR2 FQGNSA. The CDR3 DNA sequence: TGTGCCAGCAGCTTAGGCCAGGGGGAACCCCAGCATTTT. It is translated as CASSLGQGEPQHF.

The rearrangement uses TRBV5-8 and TRBJ1-6; no definite D call. CDR3 size: 13 residues. The germline V and J ends were trimmed by 2 bases and 7 bases, with 7 bases remaining between them. Per germline, CDR1 SGHTS and CDR2 YDEGEE. The CDR3 DNA follows: TGTGCCAGCAGCTTTAGGGAGAATTCACCCCTCCACTTT. Protein product: CASSFRENSPLHF.

This sequence joins TRBV6-2 or TRBV6-3 and TRBJ2-3, with a possible D match to TRBD2 (5 bases). This CDR3 region has 16 residues. V was cut by 6 bases and J by 2 bases, with 18 bases left in between. Germline CDR1 reads MNHEY; CDR2 reads SVGEGT. As DNA, the CDR3 is TGTGCCAGCAGCTTGAGGGCAGTTGAGCTCACAGATACGCAGTATTTT. Its protein product is CASSLRAVELTDTQYF.

The chain employs TRBV27 and TRBJ2-6, with 7 bases identical to TRBD1. Per germline, CDR1 MNHEY and CDR2 SMNVEV (reference sequence). The CDR3 is 16 residues long. After removal of 6 bases from V and 0 bases from J, the junction contained 5 bases not matched to a gene. The CDR3 nucleotides are TGTGCCAGCAGCCCAAACAGGGGCTCTGGGGCCAACGTCCTGACTTTC. Its protein is CASSPNRGSGANVLTF.

The rearrangement links TRBV24-1 to TRBJ2-1, with a weak D call TRBD2 (6 bases). CDR1 is KGHDR and CDR2 is SFDVKD in the germline V gene. The CDR3 runs to 13 residues. V was cut by 9 bases and J by 0 bases, with 8 bases left in between. The CDR3 DNA reads TGTGCCACCGGAGGGGACTCCTACAATGAGCAGTTCTTC. Protein sequence: CATGGDSYNEQFF.

The J gene is TRBJ1-4, the V gene TRBV7-9; D is possibly TRBD1 (5 bases). CDR1 is SEHNR and CDR2 is FQNEAQ in the germline V gene (reference sequence). The CDR3 extends over 16 amino acids. The V end lost 2 bases, the J end lost 3 bases, and 13 bases lay between the germline ends. Written as DNA, the CDR3 is TGTGCCAGCAGCTTACGGTCAGGGTGGCCTAATGAAAAACTGTTTTTT. Residues: CASSLRSGWPNEKLFF.

CDR3 sequence reads: CASSLGQREAFF. The CDR3 DNA is TGTGCCAGCAGCTTAGGGCAGCGTGAAGCTTTCTTT. This rearrangement joins TRBV7-2 to TRBJ1-1, with D hard to call. Deletions cut 1 base from V and 7 bases from J, with 7 bases between. The V gene's germline CDR1 is SGHTA and CDR2 FQGNSA. CDR3 size: 12 residues.

The genes are TRBV7-9 and TRBJ2-5, with a tentative D call TRBD2 (5 bases). There are 14 residues in the CDR3. CDR1 and CDR2 (germline): SEHNR, FQNEAQ (reference sequence). Trimming shortened V by 0 bases and J by 4 bases, and 9 bases separated the two germline ends. The CDR3 DNA is TGTGCCAGCAGCTTAGCCTCGGGGAGAGAGACCCAGTACTTC. This gives the protein CASSLASGRETQYF.

The chain joins TRBV18 to TRBJ2-3; 10 bases are shared with TRBD1. CDR3 length: 13 amino acids. Looked up from germline, CDR1 is KGHSH and CDR2 is LQKENI. The V gene end was trimmed by 6 bases and the J gene end by 9 bases; junction bases not matched to a gene: 6. The CDR3 nucleotides read TGTGCCAGCTCTCCCGGACAGGGGGGAACGCAGTATTTT. Translating gives CASSPGQGGTQYF. Using reference TRBV18 and TRBJ2-3 for the parts outside the CDR3, the full variable domain is NAGVMQNPRHLVRRRGQEARLRCSPMKGHSHVYWYRQLPEEGLKFMVYLQKENIIDESGMPKERFSAEFPKEGPSILRIQQVVRGDSAAYFCASSPGQGGTQYFGPGTRLTVL.

This clone came up a few times. The chain is built from TRBV7-2 and TRBJ2-1, with 13 bases lining up with TRBD2. CDR3 length: 18 residues. Looked up from germline, CDR1 is SGHTA and CDR2 is FQGNSA. V was clipped by 4 bases and J by 7 bases; unmatched bases: 13. The CDR3 reads CASSSYPKLAGGPNEQFF. The CDR3 region has the DNA TGTGCCAGCAGCTCCTACCCCAAACTAGCGGGGGGGCCTAATGAGCAGTTCTTC.

This clone appeared once. CDR3 bases: TGTGCCAGTAGTATAAGGGGACTACTCACAGATACGCAGTATTTT. Its protein product is CASSIRGLLTDTQYF. The genes are TRBV19 and TRBJ2-3, with 7 bases identical to TRBD2. Per the germline V gene, CDR1 is LNHDA and CDR2 is SQIVND (reference sequence). The junction had 4 bases not matched to a gene; V was cut back by 2 bases and J by 2 bases. This CDR3 comprises 15 residues.

The gene calls are TRBV5-6 and TRBJ1-5, with no clear D. In germline, CDR1 is SGHDT, CDR2 YYEEEE. The V and J ends lost 4 bases and 2 bases respectively, with 10 bases between them. This CDR3 is built from 14 residues. The CDR3 DNA reads TGTGCCAGCAGCACCTTCGGAGGCAATCAGCCCCAGCATTTT. It yields the protein CASSTFGGNQPQHF.

The chain joins TRBV11-2 to TRBJ1-4; D is unresolved. Trimming removed 5 bases from V and 2 bases from J, with 12 bases in between. The CDR3 length is 15 residues. Germline V gene sequence: CDR1 SGHAT, CDR2 FQNNGV. The CDR3 region has the DNA TGTGCCAGCAGCCGTCCAGGTGGCACTAATGAAAAACTGTTTTTT. Translation: CASSRPGGTNEKLFF.

The count of this clone is one. The V gene is TRBV12-3 or TRBV12-4, the J gene TRBJ1-1; D remains unclear. There are 13 residues in the CDR3. Trimming left V 6 bases short and J 1 base short, with 9 bases between. The CDR3 is CASRRNQNTEAFF. DNA of the CDR3: TGTGCCAGCAGGAGGAACCAGAACACTGAAGCTTTCTTT.

The chain is built from TRBV4-2 and TRBJ1-2; 8 nucleotides align to TRBD1. The CDR3 runs to 14 residues. CDR1 and CDR2 from the germline V gene are LGHNA and YNFKEQ. Losses at the gene ends were 4 bases for V and 8 bases for J; bases not matched to a gene: 9. This chain's CDR3 is CASSPPGQGLGYTF. CDR3 in DNA: TGTGCCAGCAGCCCCCCTGGACAGGGATTAGGCTACACCTTC.

J is TRBJ2-5 and V is TRBV5-1; D is possibly TRBD1 (7 bases). Deletions cut 1 base from V and 5 bases from J, with 15 bases between. Germline V gives CDR1 SGHRS, CDR2 YFSETQ. CDR3 length: 15 residues. The chain's CDR3 is CASSLSQGGGETQYF. The CDR3, as DNA: TGCGCCAGCAGCTTGAGTCAGGGGGGTGGTGAGACCCAGTACTTC.

This chain links TRBV18 with TRBJ2-5, with a possible D match to TRBD2 (6 bases). CDR1 and CDR2 (germline): KGHSH, LQKENI. V lost 5 bases, J lost 2 bases, and 6 bases lay in between. The CDR3 length is 12 residues. The DNA for the CDR3 is TGTGCCAGCTCAGGGGGGCAAGAGACCCAGTACTTC. Its protein is CASSGGQETQYF.

This chain uses TRBV6-6 with TRBJ1-5, with 7 nucleotides matching TRBD1. The J segment lost 6 bases and the V segment lost 5 bases, leaving 10 bases of the junction unmatched. The CDR3 has 15 residues. Germline loops: CDR1 MNHNY, CDR2 SVGAGI (reference sequence). Here the CDR3 reads CASSGPGTASQPQHF. The CDR3 DNA sequence: TGTGCCAGCAGTGGACCCGGGACAGCCAGTCAGCCCCAGCATTTT.

The chain has TRBV5-1 and TRBJ1-2; no clear D gene. The germline gives CDR1 SGHRS, CDR2 YFSETQ. The V end was cut by 2 bases, the J end by 7 bases, with 6 bases between. The CDR3 contains 11 residues. The CDR3 nucleotides are TGCGCCAGCAGCTTCGGCGGTGGCTACACCTTC. Translated: CASSFGGGYTF.